The entry below describes one T cell receptor (beta chain). This sample was included in a study of cytomegalovirus exposure and HLA in healthy donors. This CDR3 spans 14 amino acids. Per germline, CDR1 MDHEN and CDR2 SYDVKM. Deletions cut 3 bases from V and 3 bases from J, with 11 bases between. PCR employed 60 Vbeta and 13 Jbeta primers. Some clones are missing from TCRdb's copy, which holds only in-frame ones; the method was immunoSEQ multiplex PCR. This table has fewer than 200,000 clones, roughly four fifths appearing once. The chain combines TRBV28 with TRBJ1-2; D is unclear. This sequence originates from a woman under 30 in good health and CMV-seronegative. Specimen: PBMCs. The DNA for the CDR3 is TGTGCCAGCAGTTTGACCCCAGGATACTATGGCTACACCTTC. Encoded protein: CASSLTPGYYGYTF.